This T cell receptor (beta chain) was observed in a study of post-analysis software for immune sequencing data (dated by TCRdb to the mid-2010s). Regarding the complete study: Relapsing-remitting, secondary progressive and progressive-relapsing multiple sclerosis were recorded as disease courses, and subtype annotation was lacking for some patients. The patient repertoires were compared against approximately ten previously published healthy control repertoires obtained from donors aged about 6 to 25 years. A subset of samples was prepared in parallel using single-end sample barcoding, then pooled and co-amplified after Illumina adapter ligation.

The library was generated by PCR. Sequencing took place on an Illumina HiSeq 2500. Unique molecular identifiers were incorporated into TCR beta cDNA libraries to reduce PCR and sequencing biases. Approximately 500,000 cDNA molecules were obtained per 1 to 10 million input T cells, so each molecule approximated one T cell. The same protocol used for the earlier healthy control dataset was applied to prepare and sequence the patient libraries. Within a given batch, samples were prepared together, multiplexed and sequenced on the same HiSeq lane. The original pipeline was this. Raw barcoded reads were processed with MIGEC, and single-read molecular identifier groups were discarded before consensus assembly and CDR3 extraction. VDJtools was used for post-analysis of the clonotype tables, with diversity normalized by down-sampling every dataset to the smallest sample size. To correct batch-related cross-sample contamination, repertoire overlap clustering matched CDR3 amino acid sequences but not nucleotide sequences. TCRdb reworked the public reads: Q25 trimming with fastp, MiXCR clone assembly, productive beta chains retained. Records with the same CDR3 protein are collapsed into one entry carrying the most frequent genes and DNA. TCRdb, not the authors, supplied the V and J calls. For this sample the table gives hundreds of thousands of distinct CDR3 sequences, of which about 27% were detected only once. The ten largest clonotypes hold about 0.5% of the sample.

Overall results and qualifications from the work: Significantly higher frequencies in patients than in controls were found for five or six TRBV segments, including TRBV5-6, TRBV5-1 and TRBV20-1. When samples were clustered directly using the F measure, samples prepared in the same batch co-clustered strongly, which prompted a batch-effect correction. Multiple sclerosis patients had significantly lower normalized Chao1 diversity than controls, a result that suggests substantial peripheral T-cell clonal expansion. The multiple sclerosis patient group was slightly younger than the control group.

CDR1 MNHNS and CDR2 SASEGT are derived from the germline V gene. From its cysteine to its phenylalanine, the CDR3 spans 17 amino acids. CDR3 DNA only is kept here, 51 bases in frame from base 1. V is cut by 6 bases and J by 4 bases, and the space between the germline ends is 23 bases. To demonstrate the VDJtools post-analysis software, the study profiled TCR beta repertoires from the peripheral blood of about 13 young patients with multiple sclerosis. The patients with multiple sclerosis were children and adolescents between about 6 and 17 years of age. Points on this clonotype: Which antigen it targets is not known. No base quality values were provided; no much bigger clone lies one nucleotide off.

The V gene is TRBV6-1 and the J gene is TRBJ2-3; the D region possibly corresponds to TRBD2 (7 bases align). This TCR was sampled from a girl aged 10 to 17 with multiple sclerosis. Sequenced material: blood. The DNA sequence reads TGTGCCAGCAGCCCGATGGGGGGCGGGAGTCGGGCAGATACGCAGTATTTT. This sequence encodes CASSPMGGGSRADTQYF.